These 3 T cell receptor beta chains came from one sample sequenced in a study of shared clonotypes between healthy human individuals. The method was immunoSEQ multiplex PCR; TCRdb's version includes in-frame clones alone and lacks a portion of them. Of millions of clones detected, roughly 94% appear once; the ten largest clones hold around 0.13%. Sample: naive CD4+ T cells sorted from blood. The subset was: CD45RA+ positively selected. These receptors were obtained from a man between 18 and 35 years old in good health.

The chain uses TRBV7-6 and TRBJ2-5; possible D gene TRBD1, 6 bases. This CDR3 contains 15 residues. Germline V gives CDR1 SGHVS, CDR2 FNYEAQ. V lost 5 bases, J lost 1 base, and 14 bases lay in between. DNA for the CDR3: TGTGCCAGCAGCGGTACTGGGGGCTCCCAAGAGACCCAGTACTTC. Encoded protein: CASSGTGGSQETQYF.

This clone has just one count. This rearrangement joins TRBV29-1 to TRBJ2-1; tentative D call: TRBD2 (6 bases). This CDR3 has 14 amino acids. The germline V gene encodes CDR1 SQVTM and CDR2 ANQGSEA. Trimming stripped 6 bases from V and 7 bases from J, with 19 bases between. The CDR3 sequence: CSVGGDSRFNEQFF. For the CDR3, the DNA is TGCAGCGTCGGCGGGGACTCAAGATTTAATGAGCAGTTCTTC.

V usage is TRBV4-1 and J usage is TRBJ2-2; 11 bases are a match to TRBD2. The CDR3 totals 18 residues. J lost 7 bases, V lost 1 base, and 11 bases had no gene match. Looked up from germline, CDR1 is MGHRA and CDR2 is YSYEKL. CDR3 coding DNA: TGCGCCAGCAGCCAAGTCATAGCGGGAGGGCCTAGGGGCGGGGAGCTGTTTTTT. This sequence encodes CASSQVIAGGPRGGELFF.